The source of this T cell receptor (beta chain) is a study of blood T cell repertoires in COVID-19. Turning to the study itself: Material from acute and convalescent COVID-19 was sourced from the United States, Italy and Spain.

Germline CDR1 SEHNR, CDR2 FQNEAQ (reference sequence). CDR3 length: 15 amino acids. V dropped 3 bases and J dropped 1 base, with 7 bases sitting between them. In the source study's methods: Reference gene primers were amplified, and this amplification served to estimate nucleated cell counts. The repertoire was sequenced with immunoSEQ multiplex PCR; TCRdb's copy has only in-frame clones and lacks some. That table gives V, J and clone size, and the DNA gave D and trimming. Here the sample spans about 190,000 clones, roughly 80% being singletons. The chain combines TRBV7-9 with TRBJ2-6; D remains unclear. This clonotype was sampled from a man in his 60s with active or convalescent COVID-19. Sequencing input: peripheral blood. CDR3 coding DNA: TGTGCCAGCAGCTTTGGCAGATCTGGGGCCAACGTCCTGACTTTC. It encodes CASSFGRSGANVLTF.